This passage covers 3 T cell receptor beta chains from one sample sequenced in a study of blood T cell repertoires in COVID-19. Sequencing was performed with immunoSEQ multiplex PCR; in TCRdb, only in-frame clones are kept and a portion is missing. Here the sample spans some 190,000 clones, roughly 88% being singletons. The sample taken for sequencing was peripheral blood. Receptor source: a human donor with active or convalescent COVID-19. The donor label of this sample is uncertain.

This chain joins TRBV15 and TRBJ2-1, with 10 bases identical to TRBD2. The CDR3 has 15 residues. The J segment lost 9 bases and the V segment lost 8 bases, leaving 13 bases of the junction unmatched. Germline CDR1 and CDR2: LNHNV and YYDKDF (reference sequence). CDR3 sequence (DNA): TGTGCCACCTCTTCCGGGCTAGCGGGAGCGGTTGAGCAGTTCTTC. The encoded protein is CATSSGLAGAVEQFF.

The V and J genes are TRBV6-4 and TRBJ1-2; 7 bases line up with TRBD1. Per germline, CDR1 MRHNA and CDR2 SNTAGT. Trimming at V came to 7 bases and at J to 7 bases, leaving 9 bases not matched to a gene. This CDR3 region has 13 residues. The CDR3 DNA is TGTGCCAGCAAGCCGACAGGGATCGCTGGCTACACCTTC. Translation gives CASKPTGIAGYTF.

This clone has only a few counts. The V call is TRBV15, the J call TRBJ1-5; D may be TRBD1 (5 bases). Germline CDR1 reads LNHNV; CDR2 reads YYDKDF (reference sequence). V was shortened by 0 bases and J by 7 bases, with 10 bases between the two germline ends. The CDR3 contains 14 residues. The CDR3 sequence: CATSRDRGRQPQHF. In DNA, the CDR3 is TGTGCCACCAGCAGAGATCGGGGGAGGCAGCCCCAGCATTTT. The full variable domain, completed using reference TRBV15 and TRBJ1-5, is DAMVIQNPRYQVTQFGKPVTLSCSQTLNHNVMYWYQQKSSQAPKLLFHYYDKDFNNEADTPDNFQSRRPNTSFCFLDIRSPGLGDTAMYLCATSRDRGRQPQHFGDGTRLSIL.